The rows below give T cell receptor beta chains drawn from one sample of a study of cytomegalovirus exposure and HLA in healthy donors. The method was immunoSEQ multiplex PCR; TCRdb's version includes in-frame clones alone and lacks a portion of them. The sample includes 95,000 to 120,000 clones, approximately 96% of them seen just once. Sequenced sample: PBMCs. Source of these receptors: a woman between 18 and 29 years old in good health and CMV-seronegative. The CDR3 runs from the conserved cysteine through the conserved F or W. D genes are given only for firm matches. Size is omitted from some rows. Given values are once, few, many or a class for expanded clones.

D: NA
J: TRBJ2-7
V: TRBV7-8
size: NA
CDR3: CASSLTLGQGRHEQYF
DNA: TGTGCCAGCAGCTTAACCCTCGGGCAGGGTCGCCACGAGCAGTACTTC

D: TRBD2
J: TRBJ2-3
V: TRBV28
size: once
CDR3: CASRLSGGASDTQYF
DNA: TGTGCCAGCAGGTTAAGCGGGGGGGCTTCAGATACGCAGTATTTT

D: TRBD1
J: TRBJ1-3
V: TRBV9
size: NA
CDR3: CASSEQGAGGGNTIYF
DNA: TGTGCCAGCAGCGAACAGGGGGCAGGGGGCGGAAACACCATATATTTT

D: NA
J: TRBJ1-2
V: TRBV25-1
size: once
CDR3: CASSELETYGYTF
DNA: TGTGCCAGCAGTGAACTAGAGACCTATGGCTACACCTTC

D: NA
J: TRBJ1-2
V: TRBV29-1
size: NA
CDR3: CSVESDPGLHGYTF
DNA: TGCAGCGTTGAATCTGATCCGGGACTTCATGGCTACACCTTC

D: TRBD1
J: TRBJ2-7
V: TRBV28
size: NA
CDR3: CASSSGTGRFMRVYEQYF
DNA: TGTGCCAGCAGTTCTGGGACAGGGCGTTTCATGCGGGTCTACGAGCAGTACTTC

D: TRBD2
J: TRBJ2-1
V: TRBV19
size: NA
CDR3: CASSILAGAAGEQFF
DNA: TGTGCCAGTAGTATCCTAGCGGGGGCCGCCGGGGAGCAGTTCTTC

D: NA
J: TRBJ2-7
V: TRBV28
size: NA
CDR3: CASKGVSYEQYF
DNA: TGTGCCAGCAAGGGGGTCTCCTACGAGCAGTACTTC

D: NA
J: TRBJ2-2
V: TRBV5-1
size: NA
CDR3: CASSFLQGNTGELFF
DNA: TGCGCCAGCAGCTTCCTACAGGGGAACACCGGGGAGCTGTTTTTT

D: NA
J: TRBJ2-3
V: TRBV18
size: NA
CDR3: CASSLRNRVRTDTQYF
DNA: TGTGCCAGCTCACTTAGGAACAGGGTCCGCACAGATACGCAGTATTTT

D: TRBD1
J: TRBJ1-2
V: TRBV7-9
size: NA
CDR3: CASSPRTGYNYGYTF
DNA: TGTGCCAGCAGCCCCCGGACAGGGTATAACTATGGCTACACCTTC

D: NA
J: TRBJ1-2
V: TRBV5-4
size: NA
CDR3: CASSFQGWDGYTF
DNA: TGTGCCAGCAGTTTCCAGGGGTGGGATGGCTACACCTTC

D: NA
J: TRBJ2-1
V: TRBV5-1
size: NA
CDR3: CATGTGSSYNEQFF
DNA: TGCGCCACCGGCACTGGGAGCTCCTACAATGAGCAGTTCTTC

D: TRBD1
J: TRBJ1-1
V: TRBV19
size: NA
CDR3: CASSLPGDRGLEAFF
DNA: TGTGCCAGTAGTCTACCCGGGGACAGGGGGCTGGAAGCTTTCTTT

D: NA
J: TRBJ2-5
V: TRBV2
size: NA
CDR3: CARGTGTGLGETQYF
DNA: TGTGCCAGGGGAACAGGAACAGGGCTTGGAGAGACCCAGTACTTC

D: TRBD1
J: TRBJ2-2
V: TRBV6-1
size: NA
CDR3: CASSEAWTGIPGELFF
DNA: TGTGCCAGCAGTGAAGCCTGGACAGGGATTCCCGGGGAGCTGTTTTTT

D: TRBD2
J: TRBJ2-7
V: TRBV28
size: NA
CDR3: CASSPPGLAGYEQYF
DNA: TGTGCCAGCAGTCCCCCCGGACTAGCGGGGTACGAGCAGTACTTC

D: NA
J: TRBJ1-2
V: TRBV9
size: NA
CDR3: CASSVDVGGGYGYTF
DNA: TGTGCCAGCAGCGTAGATGTTGGAGGCGGCTATGGCTACACCTTC

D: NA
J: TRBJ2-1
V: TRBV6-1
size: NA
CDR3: CASSDKTNAYNEQFF
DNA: TGTGCCAGCAGTGATAAAACTAACGCCTACAATGAGCAGTTCTTC

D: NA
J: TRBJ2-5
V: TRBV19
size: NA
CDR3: CASSIAGIPDQYF
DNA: TGTGCCAGTAGTATAGCGGGAATCCCGGATCAGTACTTC

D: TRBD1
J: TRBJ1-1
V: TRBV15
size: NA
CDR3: CATSLGTGAMNTEAFF
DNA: TGTGCCACCAGCTTAGGGACAGGGGCCATGAACACTGAAGCTTTCTTT

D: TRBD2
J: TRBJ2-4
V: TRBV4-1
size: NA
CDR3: CASTPRGFGASGGDIQYF
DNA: TGCGCCAGCACGCCCCGAGGCTTTGGGGCCTCGGGAGGAGACATTCAGTACTTC

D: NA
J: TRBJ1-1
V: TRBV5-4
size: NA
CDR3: CASSLAIDTEAFF
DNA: TGTGCCAGCAGCCTCGCCATAGACACTGAAGCTTTCTTT

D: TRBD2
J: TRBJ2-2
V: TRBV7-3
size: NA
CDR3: CASSLKRTSGGPNTGELFF
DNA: TGTGCCAGCAGCTTAAAAAGGACTAGCGGGGGGCCTAACACCGGGGAGCTGTTTTTT

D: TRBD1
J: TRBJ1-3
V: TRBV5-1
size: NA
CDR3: CASSTGQGGGNTIYF
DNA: TGCGCCAGCAGTACGGGACAGGGAGGTGGAAACACCATATATTTT